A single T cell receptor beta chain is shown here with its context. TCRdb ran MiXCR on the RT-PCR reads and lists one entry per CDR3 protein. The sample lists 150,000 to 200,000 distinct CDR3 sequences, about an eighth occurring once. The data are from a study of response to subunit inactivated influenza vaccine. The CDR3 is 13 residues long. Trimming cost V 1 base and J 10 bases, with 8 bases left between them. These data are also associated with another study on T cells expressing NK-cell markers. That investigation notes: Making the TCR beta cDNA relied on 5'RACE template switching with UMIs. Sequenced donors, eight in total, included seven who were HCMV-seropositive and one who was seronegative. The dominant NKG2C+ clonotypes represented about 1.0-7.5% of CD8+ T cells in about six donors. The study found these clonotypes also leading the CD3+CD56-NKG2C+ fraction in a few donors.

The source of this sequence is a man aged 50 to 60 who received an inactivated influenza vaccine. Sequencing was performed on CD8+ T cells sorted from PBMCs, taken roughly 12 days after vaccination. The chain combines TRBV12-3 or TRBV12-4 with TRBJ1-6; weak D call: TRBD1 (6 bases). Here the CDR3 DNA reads TGTGCCAGCAGTTTAGGACAGGCATCACCCCTCCACTTT. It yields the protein CASSLGQASPLHF.